This T cell receptor (beta chain) was captured in a study of T cell responses to AZD1222 COVID-19 vaccine. Assay: immunoSEQ multiplex PCR; the TCRdb copy retains only in-frame clones and omits some. Found here are more than 150,000 clones, approximately 90% of them singletons; the top ten hold around 4.4%. To note about this clone: Its antigen is currently unknown.

General observations from the study: Donors were largely white British and mainly female; clonal diversity was possibly underestimated. The CD4 TCRs associated with vaccination extended across spike and predominated at 160-218 and 743-854. Baseline antibody screening turned up just a handful of seropositive AZD1222 recipients.

This CDR3 comprises 14 residues. The germline V and J ends were trimmed by 0 bases and 3 bases, with 5 bases remaining between them. Germline-derived CDR1 and CDR2 are SGHTA and FQGTGA. The chain links TRBV7-3 to TRBJ2-2, with D unresolved. This receptor was identified in an adult in good health. The sample in question was peripheral blood, obtained on day 0 of AZD1222 vaccination. Written as DNA, the CDR3 is TGTGCCAGCAGCTTAACCCAGGACACCGGGGAGCTGTTTTTT. Protein: CASSLTQDTGELFF.